These 21 T cell receptor beta chains were all obtained from the same sample, sequenced in a study of blood T cell repertoires in COVID-19. Profiled with immunoSEQ multiplex PCR; TCRdb holds only in-frame clones, not every one. The data contain about 200,000 clones, about four fifths of them singletons. Input material: peripheral blood. The receptors here all came from a woman in her thirties or forties with COVID-19, enrolled during active disease.

V usage is TRBV20-1 and J usage is TRBJ1-1; possible D gene TRBD1, 6 bases. Trimming stripped 6 bases from V and 8 bases from J, with 13 bases between. Germline V gene lookup returns CDR1 DFQATT and CDR2 SNEGSKA (reference sequence). The CDR3 totals 11 residues. CDR3 in DNA: TGCAGTGCCAAGAGAGACAGGGAAGCTTTCTTT. Its translation is CSAKRDREAFF.

The rearrangement links TRBV6-5 to TRBJ2-3, with 9 positions matching TRBD1. The J segment lost 8 bases and the V segment lost 5 bases, leaving 11 bases of the junction unmatched. CDR1 and CDR2 (germline): MNHEY, SVGAGI. The CDR3 covers 15 residues. The CDR3 bases are TGTGCCAGCAGTCTTCCGGGACAGGGCGGGTCTACGCAGTATTTT. Its protein is CASSLPGQGGSTQYF.

The chain combines TRBV6-2 or TRBV6-3 with TRBJ1-4; D ambiguous. From germline, CDR1 is MNHEY and CDR2 SVGEGT. The CDR3 has 12 residues. Trimming stripped 4 bases from V and 5 bases from J, with 5 bases between. This CDR3 is CASSFQNEKLFF. DNA for the CDR3: TGTGCCAGCAGTTTCCAGAATGAAAAACTGTTTTTT.

The chain uses TRBV11-3 and TRBJ2-2; 10 bases are shared with TRBD2. V was pared by 5 bases and J by 3 bases, with 3 bases of the junction left unmatched. The CDR3 is made up of 15 amino acids. The germline V gene encodes CDR1 SGHNT and CDR2 YENEEA. The CDR3 region is CASSKSGGDTGELFF. The CDR3 bases are TGTGCCAGCAGCAAAAGCGGGGGGGACACCGGGGAGCTGTTTTTT.

J is TRBJ1-1 and V is TRBV5-4, with D tentatively TRBD1 (6 bases). Trimming took off 4 bases at V and 6 bases at J, with 13 bases between the two ends. The CDR3 sequence is 13 residues long. Germline V gene data show CDR1 as SGHNT and CDR2 as YYREEE (reference sequence). CDR3 protein: CASSVLEGAEAFF. CDR3 DNA: TGTGCCAGCAGCGTGTTAGAGGGGGCTGAAGCTTTCTTT.

The chain links TRBV10-3 to TRBJ2-2; the D is unclear. This CDR3 has 11 amino acids. The germline gives CDR1 ENHRY, CDR2 SYGVKD. V was shortened by 10 bases and J by 0 bases, with 3 bases between the two germline ends. In DNA form, the CDR3 reads TGTGCCACCACGAACACCGGGGAGCTGTTTTTT. It yields the protein CATTNTGELFF.

The J gene is TRBJ1-1, the V gene TRBV3-1 (or the pseudogene TRBV3-2); D call uncertain. V was trimmed by 4 bases and J by 3 bases, leaving 15 bases between them. Looked up from germline, CDR1 is LGHDT and CDR2 is YNNKEL (reference sequence). The CDR3 has 15 amino acids. CDR3 loop: CASSPSSGTDTEAFF. In DNA form, the CDR3 reads TGTGCCAGCAGCCCCAGCTCGGGTACGGACACTGAAGCTTTCTTT.

V is TRBV7-3 and J is TRBJ2-3, with 7 bases fitting TRBD2. The junction had 3 bases not matched to a gene; V was cut back by 4 bases and J by 2 bases. The germline CDR1 and CDR2 sequences are SGHTA and FQGTGA. CDR3 length: 14 residues. DNA of the CDR3: TGTGCCAGCAGCTCACGGGGGGTCACAGATACGCAGTATTTT. Protein sequence: CASSSRGVTDTQYF.

This CDR3 is CASSRLGGTDSYEQYF. CDR3 DNA sequence: TGTGCCAGCAGCCGTCTGGGAGGGACTGATTCCTACGAGCAGTACTTC. The rearrangement uses TRBV11-2 and TRBJ2-7; 7 nucleotides line up with TRBD2. With 5 bases clipped from V and 1 base from J, the junction kept 11 bases outside the gene matches. The CDR3 consists of 16 residues. CDR1 and CDR2 (germline): SGHAT, FQNNGV.

V usage is TRBV5-4 and J usage is TRBJ1-1; unclear D gene. CDR1 is SGHNT, CDR2 YYREEE, per germline (reference sequence). The V and J ends lost 2 bases and 2 bases respectively, with 22 bases between them. The CDR3 is made up of 18 amino acids. CDR3 in amino acids: CASSFRIDSQYSNTEAFF. The DNA of the CDR3 is TGTGCCAGCAGCTTCCGTATAGATTCACAGTATTCAAACACTGAAGCTTTCTTT.

The V call is TRBV18, the J call TRBJ2-2; TRBD2 might be the D (5 bases). With 0 bases removed from V and 3 bases from J, the gap between germline ends came to 5 bases. The CDR3 consists of 14 residues. The germline gives CDR1 KGHSH, CDR2 LQKENI. CDR3 DNA: TGTGCCAGCTCACCACCGCGGGACACCGGGGAGCTGTTTTTT. Its translation is CASSPPRDTGELFF.

Only a few counts were recorded for this clone. The chain uses TRBV2 and TRBJ2-2; D may be TRBD1 (6 bases). CDR3 length: 16 amino acids. CDR1 is SNHLY, CDR2 FYNNEI, per germline. Trimming removed 2 bases from V and 0 bases from J, with 10 bases in between. CDR3 nucleotides: TGTGCCAGCAGTGAACAGGGGAGCGCGAACACCGGGGAGCTGTTTTTT. Protein: CASSEQGSANTGELFF. Supplemented by reference TRBV2 and TRBJ2-2, the full variable domain reads EPEVTQTPSHQVTQMGQEVILRCVPISNHLYFYWYRQILGQKVEFLVSFYNNEISEKSEIFDDQFSVERPDGSNFTLKIRSTKLEDSAMYFCASSEQGSANTGELFFGEGSRLTVL.

The rearrangement joins TRBV7-2 to TRBJ1-5; TRBD1 matches at 8 bases. CDR1 and CDR2 (germline): SGHTA, FQGNSA. With 6 bases clipped from V and 0 bases from J, the junction kept 4 bases outside the gene matches. The CDR3 is made up of 15 amino acids. The CDR3: CASRSTGGSNQPQHF. CDR3 in DNA: TGTGCCAGCAGGTCAACAGGGGGTAGCAATCAGCCCCAGCATTTT. Full variable domain (missing parts from reference TRBV7-2 and TRBJ1-5): GAGVSQSPSNKVTEKGKDVELRCDPISGHTALYWYRQSLGQGLEFLIYFQGNSAPDKSGLPSDRFSAERTGGSVSTLTIQRTQQEDSAVYLCASRSTGGSNQPQHFGDGTRLSIL.

The chain carries TRBV10-3 and TRBJ2-3; 7 nucleotides line up with TRBD1. Looked up from germline, CDR1 is ENHRY and CDR2 is SYGVKD. V dropped 2 bases and J dropped 0; count of bases not matched to a gene: 5. This CDR3 spans 16 amino acids. The CDR3 DNA follows: TGTGCCATCAGTGAGGACAGGGCCTACAGCACAGATACGCAGTATTTT. Translation: CAISEDRAYSTDTQYF.

The genes are TRBV7-3 and TRBJ2-5, with 10 bases fitting TRBD2. V trimming: 0 bases; J trimming: 0 bases; junction bases outside the gene matches: 1. There are 16 residues in the CDR3. CDR1 is SGHTA, CDR2 FQGTGA, per germline. The CDR3 region has the DNA TGTGCCAGCAGCTTAACTAGCGGGGGGAACCAAGAGACCCAGTACTTC. The encoded protein is CASSLTSGGNQETQYF.

The chain recombines TRBV12-3 or TRBV12-4 with TRBJ2-7; TRBD2 matches 9 bases. V dropped 9 bases and J dropped 4; count of bases not matched to a gene: 7. The CDR3 contains 13 residues. The chain's CDR3 is CASNSGRGYEQYF. CDR3 nucleotide sequence: TGTGCCAGTAATAGCGGGAGAGGTTACGAGCAGTACTTC.

CDR3 DNA sequence: TGTGCCACCGCACAGCGGGACGTGGGGTATGGCTACACCTTC. Its translation is CATAQRDVGYGYTF. The rearrangement uses TRBV18 and TRBJ1-2; possibly TRBD1 for D (5 bases). V dropped 10 bases and J dropped 5 bases, with 20 bases sitting between them. CDR1 is KGHSH, CDR2 LQKENI, per germline. The CDR3 runs to 14 residues.

The genes are TRBV2 and TRBJ2-3, with TRBD2 matching 8 bases. Germline V CDR1 and CDR2: SNHLY, FYNNEI. V was pared by 6 bases and J by 4 bases, with 9 bases of the junction left unmatched. The CDR3 runs 15 residues. The chain's CDR3 is CASRSSGGTPDTQYF. CDR3 nucleotides: TGTGCCAGCAGATCATCGGGGGGGACCCCAGATACGCAGTATTTT.

The V and J genes are TRBV7-3 and TRBJ1-2; 8 nucleotides line up with TRBD1. Per the germline V gene, CDR1 is SGHTA and CDR2 is FQGTGA. There are 13 residues in the CDR3. Trimming took 2 bases from V and 4 from J; bases not matched to a gene: 0. The CDR3 DNA sequence: TGTGCCAGCAGCTTAGGGACAGGCTATGGCTACACCTTC. Translating gives CASSLGTGYGYTF.

This chain connects TRBV19 to TRBJ2-7; 8 nucleotides align to TRBD2. CDR1 LNHDA and CDR2 SQIVND come from the germline V gene (reference sequence). V gave up 8 bases and J gave up 2 bases; unmatched junction bases: 11. The CDR3 spans 15 residues. CDR3 protein: CASQAFGGEAYEQYF. The DNA for the CDR3 is TGTGCCAGTCAGGCATTCGGGGGGGAAGCCTACGAGCAGTACTTC.

The genes are TRBV5-5 and TRBJ2-2, with 10 positions matching TRBD1. This CDR3 is built from 16 residues. Germline CDR1 and CDR2: SGHKS and YYEKEE (reference sequence). The J segment lost 5 bases and the V segment lost 4 bases, leaving 8 bases of the junction unmatched. This chain's CDR3 is CASSGTGVVGTGELFF. CDR3 nucleotides: TGTGCCAGCAGCGGGACAGGGGTGGTTGGAACCGGGGAGCTGTTTTTT.